The entry below gives a single TCR beta chain sequence along with its context. TCRdb reanalysed the 5' RACE reads using MiXCR and keeps one entry per CDR3 protein. The table includes roughly 570,000 distinct CDR3 sequences, more than 9% detected once. The data are from a study of identical twins. CDR3 length: 14 residues. V dropped 5 bases and J dropped 0 bases, with 11 bases sitting between them. CDR1 is MNHEY and CDR2 is SMNVEV in the germline V gene (reference sequence). Another study also made use of these data, one on yellow fever vaccine responses in identical twins.

V and J are TRBV27 and TRBJ2-7; D remains ambiguous. The sequence was obtained from a woman between 18 and 30 years old in good health. The material sequenced was PBMCs. The CDR3, as DNA: TGTGCCAGCAGTCCTGTGGACCACTCCTACGAGCAGTACTTC. Residues: CASSPVDHSYEQYF.